This TCR beta chain was recovered during a study of blood T cell repertoires in COVID-19. The CDR3 has 14 amino acids. In germline, CDR1 is LNHDA, CDR2 SQIVND (reference sequence). Authors' processing steps: Nucleated cell counts were estimated from reference gene primer amplification. Clones were read by immunoSEQ multiplex PCR, and TCRdb kept only the in-frame ones, dropping some. The D gene and trimming were derived from the DNA, and the V and J assignments and clone size from that table. Of around 200,000 clones listed, about 87% were seen once; the top ten hold about 1.2%. Adults between roughly 18 and 90 years of age took part from more than 20 US areas. Donors were grouped by their self-reported clinical history. Resolution of symptoms, clearance, or two negative PCRs was present in recovered Cohort 3 donors. In the case of this clone: One junction end disagrees with the germline gene, perhaps due to a read error.

Sequenced input: PBMCs or T cells enriched from blood (not recorded which). The sequence was obtained from a man younger than 40 who had recovered from COVID-19. The V call is TRBV19, the J call TRBJ1-5; D gene uncertain. The CDR3 is CASSVPGNNRPQHF. CDR3 nucleotide sequence: TGTGCCAGTAGTGTACCGGGGAACAATCGGCCCCAGCATTTT.